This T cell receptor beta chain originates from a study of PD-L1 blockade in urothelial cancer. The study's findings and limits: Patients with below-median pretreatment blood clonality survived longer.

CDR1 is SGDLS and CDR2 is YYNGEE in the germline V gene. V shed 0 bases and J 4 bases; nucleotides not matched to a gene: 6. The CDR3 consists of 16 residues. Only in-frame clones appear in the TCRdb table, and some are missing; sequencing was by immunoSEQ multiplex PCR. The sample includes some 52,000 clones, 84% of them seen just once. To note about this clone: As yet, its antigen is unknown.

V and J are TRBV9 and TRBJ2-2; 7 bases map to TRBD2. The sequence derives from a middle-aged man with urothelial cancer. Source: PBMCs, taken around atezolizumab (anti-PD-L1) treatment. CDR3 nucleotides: TGTGCCAGCAGCGTAGCAGCTAGCGGAGGCACCGGGGAGCTGTTTTTT. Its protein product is CASSVAASGGTGELFF.